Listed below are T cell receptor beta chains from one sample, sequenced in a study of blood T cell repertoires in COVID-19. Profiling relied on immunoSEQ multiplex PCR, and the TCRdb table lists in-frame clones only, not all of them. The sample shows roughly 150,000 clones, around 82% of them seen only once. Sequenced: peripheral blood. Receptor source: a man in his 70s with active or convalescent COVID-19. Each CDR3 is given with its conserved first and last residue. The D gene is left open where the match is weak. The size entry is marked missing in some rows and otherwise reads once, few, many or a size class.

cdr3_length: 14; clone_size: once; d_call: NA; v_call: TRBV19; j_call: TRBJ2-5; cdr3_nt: TGTGCCAGTAGAAGTACAGGACCCCGGGAGACCCAGTACTTC; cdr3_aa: CASRSTGPRETQYF
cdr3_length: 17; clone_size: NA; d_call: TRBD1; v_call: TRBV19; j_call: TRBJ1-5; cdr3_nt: TGTGCCAGTAGTATACCCCACGGGACAGGGATATATCAGCCCCAGCATTTT; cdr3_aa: CASSIPHGTGIYQPQHF
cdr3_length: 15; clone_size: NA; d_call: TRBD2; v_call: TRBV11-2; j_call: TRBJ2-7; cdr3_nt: TGTGCCAGCAGCTTAGTTAGCGGGAGCTCCTACGAGCAGTACTTC; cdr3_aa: CASSLVSGSSYEQYF
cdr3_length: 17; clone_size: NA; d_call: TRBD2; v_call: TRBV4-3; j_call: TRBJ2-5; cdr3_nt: TGCGCCAGCAGCCAAGATCATGGACTAGCGGGGTCAGAGACCCAGTACTTC; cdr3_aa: CASSQDHGLAGSETQYF
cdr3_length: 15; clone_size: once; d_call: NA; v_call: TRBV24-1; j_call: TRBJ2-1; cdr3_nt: TGTGCCACCAGTGATTTGAGGGAGCCCCGTAATGAGCAGTTCTTC; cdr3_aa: CATSDLREPRNEQFF
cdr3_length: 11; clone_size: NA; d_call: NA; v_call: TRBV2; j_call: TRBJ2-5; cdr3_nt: TGTGCCAGCAATTATTTCGAGACCCAGTACTTC; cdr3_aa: CASNYFETQYF
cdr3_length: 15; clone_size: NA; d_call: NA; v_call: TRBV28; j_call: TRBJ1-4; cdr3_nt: TGTGCCAGCAGTTTATCTCAGGGGCTTAATGAAAAACTGTTTTTT; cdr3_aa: CASSLSQGLNEKLFF
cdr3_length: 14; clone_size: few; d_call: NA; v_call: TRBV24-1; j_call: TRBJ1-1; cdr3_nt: TGTGCCACCAGTGACCAAACAGGGACAAATGAAGCTTTCTTT; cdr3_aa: CATSDQTGTNEAFF
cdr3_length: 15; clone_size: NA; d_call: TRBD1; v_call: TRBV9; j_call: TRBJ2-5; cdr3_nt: TGTGCCAGCAGCCCCCGACAGGGCGGAAAGGAGACCCAGTACTTC; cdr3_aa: CASSPRQGGKETQYF
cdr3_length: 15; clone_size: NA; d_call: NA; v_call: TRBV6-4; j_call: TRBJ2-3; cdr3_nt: TGTGCCAGCAGTGCCGCCGCCTCGGGGGCAGATACGCAGTATTTT; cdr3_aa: CASSAAASGADTQYF
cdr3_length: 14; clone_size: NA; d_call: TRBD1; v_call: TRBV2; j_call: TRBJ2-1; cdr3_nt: TGTGCCAGCAGCCCGCAACAGGGGGCCTTTGAGCAGTTCTTC; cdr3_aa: CASSPQQGAFEQFF
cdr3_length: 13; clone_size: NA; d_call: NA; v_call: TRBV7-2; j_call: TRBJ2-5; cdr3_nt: TGTGCCAGCAGCCCGAGGGGGGGAGAGACCCAGTACTTC; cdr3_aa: CASSPRGGETQYF
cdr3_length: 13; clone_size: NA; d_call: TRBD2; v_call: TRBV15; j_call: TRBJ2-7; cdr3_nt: TGTGCCACCAGCAGTAGCGGGAGCTACGAGCAGTACTTC; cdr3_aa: CATSSSGSYEQYF
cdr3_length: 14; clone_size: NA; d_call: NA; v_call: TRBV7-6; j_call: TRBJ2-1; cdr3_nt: TGTGCCAGCAGCCCGGTAGGGGCATACAATGAGCAGTTCTTC; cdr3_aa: CASSPVGAYNEQFF
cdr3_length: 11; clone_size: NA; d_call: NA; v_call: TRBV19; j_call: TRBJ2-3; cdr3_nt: TGTGCCAGTACCGTTGCAGATACGCAGTATTTT; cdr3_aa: CASTVADTQYF
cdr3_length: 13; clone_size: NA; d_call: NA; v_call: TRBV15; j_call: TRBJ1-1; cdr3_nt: TGTGCCACCAGCAGAGGGGTTCAGGGTAACGCTTTCTTT; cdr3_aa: CATSRGVQGNAFF
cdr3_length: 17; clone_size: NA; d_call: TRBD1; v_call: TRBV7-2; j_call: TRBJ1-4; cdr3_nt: TGTGCCAGCAGCTCTTCCGGGACAGGGTCAACTAATGAAAAACTGTTTTTT; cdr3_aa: CASSSSGTGSTNEKLFF
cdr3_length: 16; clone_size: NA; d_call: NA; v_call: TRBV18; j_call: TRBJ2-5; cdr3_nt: TGTGCCAGCTCACCTCGTGGGTCACTAAGGGGGGAGACCCAGTACTTC; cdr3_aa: CASSPRGSLRGETQYF
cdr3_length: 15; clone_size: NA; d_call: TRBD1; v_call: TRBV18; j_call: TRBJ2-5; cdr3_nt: TGTGCCAGCTCATCGCGACAGGGGATCGTTGAGACCCAGTACTTC; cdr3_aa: CASSSRQGIVETQYF
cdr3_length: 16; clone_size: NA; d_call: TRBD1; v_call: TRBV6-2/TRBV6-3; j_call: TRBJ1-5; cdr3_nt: TGTGCCAGCAGTAGCCTTAAGGGGGCCCCTAATCAGCCCCAGCATTTT; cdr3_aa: CASSSLKGAPNQPQHF
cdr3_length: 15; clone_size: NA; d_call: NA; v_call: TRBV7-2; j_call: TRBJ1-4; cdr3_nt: TGTGCCAGCAGCTTAGGGGGAGGGTTGGGTGAAAAACTGTTTTTT; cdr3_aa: CASSLGGGLGEKLFF
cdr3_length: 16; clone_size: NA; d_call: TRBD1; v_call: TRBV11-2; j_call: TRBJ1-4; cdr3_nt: TGTGCCAGCAGCTTAGGGGGGACAGGGGAAAATGAAAAACTGTTTTTT; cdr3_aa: CASSLGGTGENEKLFF
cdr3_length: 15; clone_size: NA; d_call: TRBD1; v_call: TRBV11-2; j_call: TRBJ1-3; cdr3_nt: TGTGCCAGCAGCCGGGGACAGGGAGCTGGAAACACCATATATTTT; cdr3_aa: CASSRGQGAGNTIYF
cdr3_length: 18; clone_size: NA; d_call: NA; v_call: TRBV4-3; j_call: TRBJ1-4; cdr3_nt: TGCGCCAGCAGCCAAGATGGGAGACCGGGAACAACTAATGAAAAACTGTTTTTT; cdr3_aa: CASSQDGRPGTTNEKLFF
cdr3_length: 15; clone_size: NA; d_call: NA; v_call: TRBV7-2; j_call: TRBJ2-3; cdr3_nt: TGTGCCAGCAGCCGTAGCCGGGGGAGATCAGATACGCAGTATTTT; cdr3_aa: CASSRSRGRSDTQYF
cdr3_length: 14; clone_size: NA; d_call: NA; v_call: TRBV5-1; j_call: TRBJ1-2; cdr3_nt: TGCGCCAGCAGCTTGGGGCGCGCAGGATCTGGCTACACCTTC; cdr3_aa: CASSLGRAGSGYTF
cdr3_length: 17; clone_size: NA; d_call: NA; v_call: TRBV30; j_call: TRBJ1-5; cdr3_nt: TGTGCCTGGAGTGTAGGGTCAAGGACAGCCACAACCGGGACCCAGCATTTT; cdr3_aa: CAWSVGSRTATTGTQHF
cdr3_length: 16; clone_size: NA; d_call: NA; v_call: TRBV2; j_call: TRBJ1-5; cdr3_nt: TGTGCCAGCAGTGTAGGTGGGGGAGGGGGCAATCAGCCCCAGCATTTT; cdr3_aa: CASSVGGGGGNQPQHF
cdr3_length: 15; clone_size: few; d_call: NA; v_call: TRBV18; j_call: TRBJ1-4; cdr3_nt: TGTGCCAGCTCACCGTCGACAGGCCCTGATGAAAAACTGTTTTTT; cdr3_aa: CASSPSTGPDEKLFF
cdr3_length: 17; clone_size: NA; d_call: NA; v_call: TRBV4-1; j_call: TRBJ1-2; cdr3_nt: TGCGCCAGCAGCCAAGCTAGTCTGGGGGCTTCTAACTATGGCTACACCTTC; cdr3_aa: CASSQASLGASNYGYTF
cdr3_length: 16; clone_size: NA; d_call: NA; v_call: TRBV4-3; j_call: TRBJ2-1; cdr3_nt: TGCGCCAGCAGCCAAGTCCTAGAGTTGTACTACAATGAGCAGTTCTTC; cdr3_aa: CASSQVLELYYNEQFF
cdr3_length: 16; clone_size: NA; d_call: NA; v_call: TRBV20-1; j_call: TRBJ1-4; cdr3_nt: TGCAGTGCTAGTAAGGGACACAGAGAACTTAATGAAAAACTGTTTTTT; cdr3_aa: CSASKGHRELNEKLFF
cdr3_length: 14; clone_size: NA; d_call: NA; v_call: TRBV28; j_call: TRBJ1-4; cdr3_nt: TGTGCCAGCTCCTCAGGTACAACTAATGAAAAACTGTTTTTT; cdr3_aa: CASSSGTTNEKLFF
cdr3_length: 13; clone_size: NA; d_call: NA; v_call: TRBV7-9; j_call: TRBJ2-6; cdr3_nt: TGTGCCAGCAGCCACTCTGGGGCCAACGTCCTGACTTTC; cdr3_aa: CASSHSGANVLTF
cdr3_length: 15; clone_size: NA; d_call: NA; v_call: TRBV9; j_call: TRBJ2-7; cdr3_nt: TGTGCCAGCAGCGTAGGGCAGGGTGGTGGGTACGAGCAGTACTTC; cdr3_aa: CASSVGQGGGYEQYF
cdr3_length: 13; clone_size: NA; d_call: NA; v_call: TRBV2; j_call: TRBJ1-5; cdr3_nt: TGTGCCAGCATCTCAGGGGTAAATCAGCCCCAGCATTTT; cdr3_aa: CASISGVNQPQHF
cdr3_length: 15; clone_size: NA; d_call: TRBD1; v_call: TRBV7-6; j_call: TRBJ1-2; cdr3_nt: TGTGCCAGCAGCCCGACCAGGACAGGGGAGGTTGGCTACACCTTC; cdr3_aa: CASSPTRTGEVGYTF
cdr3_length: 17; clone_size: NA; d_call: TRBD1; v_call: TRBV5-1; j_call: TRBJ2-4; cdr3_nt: TGCGCCAGCAGCCCCTCCGCAGGGGGCGATTTTACTAACATTCAGTACTTC; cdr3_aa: CASSPSAGGDFTNIQYF
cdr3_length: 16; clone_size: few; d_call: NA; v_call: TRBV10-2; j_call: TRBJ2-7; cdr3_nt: TGCGCCAGCAGTGAGTCGAGGACAGTGATCTCCTACGAGCAGTACTTC; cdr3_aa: CASSESRTVISYEQYF
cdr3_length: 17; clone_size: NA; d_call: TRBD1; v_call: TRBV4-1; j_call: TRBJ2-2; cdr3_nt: TGCGCCAGCAGCCTACACAGACAGGGATCGAGCACCGGGGAGCTGTTTTTT; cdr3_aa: CASSLHRQGSSTGELFF
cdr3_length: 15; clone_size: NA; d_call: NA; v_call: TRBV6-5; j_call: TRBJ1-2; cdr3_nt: TGTGCCAGCCGCATCCCTGGGGAACAGGGATATGGCTACACCTTC; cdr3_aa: CASRIPGEQGYGYTF
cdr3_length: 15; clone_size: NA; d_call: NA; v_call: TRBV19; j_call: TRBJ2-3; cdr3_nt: TGTGCCAGTAGCGGGAGACTAGTAGGGACCGATACGCAGTATTTT; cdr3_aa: CASSGRLVGTDTQYF
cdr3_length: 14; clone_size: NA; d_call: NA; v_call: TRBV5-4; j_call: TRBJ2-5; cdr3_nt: TGTGCCAGCAGCTTGGAGTTAGGGGAAGAGACCCAGTACTTC; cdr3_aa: CASSLELGEETQYF
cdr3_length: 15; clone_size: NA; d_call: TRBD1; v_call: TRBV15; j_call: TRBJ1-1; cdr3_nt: TGTGCCACCAGCAGGGGCGGGACAGGGAACACTGAAGCTTTCTTT; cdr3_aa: CATSRGGTGNTEAFF
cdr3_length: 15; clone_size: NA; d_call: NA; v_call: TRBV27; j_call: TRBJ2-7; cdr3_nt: TGTGCCAGCAGTTTATCGGGCCCTTTCCCCCACGAGCAGTACTTC; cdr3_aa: CASSLSGPFPHEQYF
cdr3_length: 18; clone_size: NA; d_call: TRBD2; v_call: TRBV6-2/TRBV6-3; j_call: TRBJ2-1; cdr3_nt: TGTGCCAGCAGTTACTCCGGGACTAGCGGGGGGAGGTACAATGAGCAGTTCTTC; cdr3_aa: CASSYSGTSGGRYNEQFF
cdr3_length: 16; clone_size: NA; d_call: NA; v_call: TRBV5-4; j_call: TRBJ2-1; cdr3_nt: TGTGCCAGCAGTCGGGGTAGCGGAAGCTCCTACAATGAGCAGTTCTTC; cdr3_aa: CASSRGSGSSYNEQFF
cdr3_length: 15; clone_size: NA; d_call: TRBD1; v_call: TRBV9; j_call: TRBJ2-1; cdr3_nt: TGTGCCAGCAGCGTAGGAGGACAGGAGGACAATGAGCAGTTCTTC; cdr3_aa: CASSVGGQEDNEQFF
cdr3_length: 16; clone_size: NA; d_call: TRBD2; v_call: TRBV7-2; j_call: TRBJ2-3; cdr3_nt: TGTGCCAGCAGCTCCTTAGCGGGAGTGGGCACAGATACGCAGTATTTT; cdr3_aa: CASSSLAGVGTDTQYF
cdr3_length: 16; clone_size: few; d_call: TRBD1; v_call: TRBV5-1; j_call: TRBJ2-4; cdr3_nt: TGCGCCAGCAGCTTGAGGACAGGGAACCCCAAAAACATTCAGTACTTC; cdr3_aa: CASSLRTGNPKNIQYF
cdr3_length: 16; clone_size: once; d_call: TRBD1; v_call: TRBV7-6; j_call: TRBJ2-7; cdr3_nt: TGTGCCAGCAGCTTAGTAGTGGGACAGGGGGCATCCGAGCAGTACTTC; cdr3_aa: CASSLVVGQGASEQYF
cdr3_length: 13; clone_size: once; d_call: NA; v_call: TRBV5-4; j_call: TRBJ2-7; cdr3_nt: TGTGCCAGCAGTCGGGTCCCCCTAGACGAGCAGTACTTC; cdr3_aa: CASSRVPLDEQYF
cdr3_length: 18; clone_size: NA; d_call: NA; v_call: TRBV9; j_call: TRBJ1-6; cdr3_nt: TGTGCCAGCAGCGCCGCCGCGGGGTATGCGGAATATAATTCACCCCTCCACTTT; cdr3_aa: CASSAAAGYAEYNSPLHF
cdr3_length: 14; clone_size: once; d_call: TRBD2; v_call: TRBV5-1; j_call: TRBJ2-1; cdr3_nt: TGCGCCAGCAGCTTGACTAGCGGGAACAATGAGCAGTTCTTC; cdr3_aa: CASSLTSGNNEQFF
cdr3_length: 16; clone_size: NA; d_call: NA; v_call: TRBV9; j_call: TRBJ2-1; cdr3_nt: TGTGCCAGCAACACTTTGGGGGCGGGGGCCAACGGTGAGCAGTTCTTC; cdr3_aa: CASNTLGAGANGEQFF
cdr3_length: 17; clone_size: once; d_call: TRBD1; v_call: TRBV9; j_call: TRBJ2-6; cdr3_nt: TGTGCCAGCAGCGTGACCGGGACAGGGTTTGGGGCCAACGTCCTGACTTTC; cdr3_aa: CASSVTGTGFGANVLTF
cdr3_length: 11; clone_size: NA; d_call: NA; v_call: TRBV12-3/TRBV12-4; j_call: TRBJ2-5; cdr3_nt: TGTGCCAGCAGTCTACTAGGGACCCAGTACTTC; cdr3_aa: CASSLLGTQYF
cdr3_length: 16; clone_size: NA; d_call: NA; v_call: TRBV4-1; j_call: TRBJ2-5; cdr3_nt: TGCGCCAGCAGCCAACATCCCAACGGGAACGGAGAGACCCAGTACTTC; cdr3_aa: CASSQHPNGNGETQYF
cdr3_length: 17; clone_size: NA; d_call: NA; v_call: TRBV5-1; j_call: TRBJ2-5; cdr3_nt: TGCGCCAGCAGCCACCCCGCGGGCAGGGGAATAGGGGAGACCCAGTACTTC; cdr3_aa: CASSHPAGRGIGETQYF
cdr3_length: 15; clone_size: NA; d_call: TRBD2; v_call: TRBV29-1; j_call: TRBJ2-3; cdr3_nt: TGCAGCGTAGCCCTAGCGGGAGCGTTCGCAGATACGCAGTATTTT; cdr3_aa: CSVALAGAFADTQYF